Listed below are T cell receptor beta chains from one sample, sequenced in a study of blood T cell repertoires in COVID-19. TCRdb keeps only in-frame clones here, not all; method: immunoSEQ multiplex PCR. This sample yields approximately 400,000 clones, of which around 84% are seen a single time; 0.85% to 1.3% belongs to the top ten. Sequenced sample: peripheral blood. The source of these receptors is a human donor with acute or convalescent COVID-19. The donor label of this sample is uncertain. CDR3s include the opening cysteine and the closing phenylalanine or tryptophan. D genes are given only for firm matches. The size of a clone is reported for some rows only, either as once, few or many, or as a class for expanded clones.

clone size: -
D gene: TRBD1
J gene: TRBJ1-1
V gene: TRBV5-1
CDR3 DNA: TGCGCCAGCAGCTACAGGACAGGGATGAACACTGAAGCTTTCTTT
CDR3 protein: CASSYRTGMNTEAFF

clone size: once
D gene: TRBD1
J gene: TRBJ2-5
V gene: TRBV4-2
CDR3 DNA: TGTGCCAGCAGCCAAGATCGACAGGGCCAAGAGACCCAGTACTTC
CDR3 protein: CASSQDRQGQETQYF

clone size: -
D gene: -
J gene: TRBJ1-1
V gene: TRBV28
CDR3 DNA: TGTGCCAGCAGTTCCCTTCTCGAGGGGGATAACACTGAAGCTTTCTTT
CDR3 protein: CASSSLLEGDNTEAFF

clone size: -
D gene: -
J gene: TRBJ2-1
V gene: TRBV5-4
CDR3 DNA: TGTGCCAGCAGCTTGGCTCTAGCGATTGGCTACAATGAGCAGTTCTTC
CDR3 protein: CASSLALAIGYNEQFF

clone size: -
D gene: TRBD2
J gene: TRBJ2-7
V gene: TRBV10-3
CDR3 DNA: TGTGCCATCAGTGAGAGGACTAGCGGGAAGGGCGAGCAGTACTTC
CDR3 protein: CAISERTSGKGEQYF

clone size: -
D gene: -
J gene: TRBJ1-3
V gene: TRBV5-4
CDR3 DNA: TGTGCCAGCAGCTTGGACAGGGTCGCAAACACCATATATTTT
CDR3 protein: CASSLDRVANTIYF

clone size: few
D gene: TRBD1
J gene: TRBJ2-7
V gene: TRBV5-5
CDR3 DNA: TGTGCCAGCACCTTTAGGGGGCTAGGTGCCTACGAGCAGTACTTC
CDR3 protein: CASTFRGLGAYEQYF

clone size: -
D gene: TRBD2
J gene: TRBJ2-7
V gene: TRBV7-2
CDR3 DNA: TGTGCCAGCGGTACCGGGACTAGCGGGACCTCCTACGAGCAGTACTTC
CDR3 protein: CASGTGTSGTSYEQYF

clone size: -
D gene: -
J gene: TRBJ2-2
V gene: TRBV18
CDR3 DNA: TGTGCCAGCTCACCACCGATAAGGACTCCGAACACCGGGGAGCTGTTTTTT
CDR3 protein: CASSPPIRTPNTGELFF

clone size: few
D gene: TRBD2
J gene: TRBJ2-5
V gene: TRBV5-1
CDR3 DNA: TGCGCCAGCAGCATCGGGACTAGCGGGGTCCAAGAGACCCAGTACTTC
CDR3 protein: CASSIGTSGVQETQYF

clone size: -
D gene: -
J gene: TRBJ1-5
V gene: TRBV4-1
CDR3 DNA: TGCGCCAGCAGCCAAGATGAGGGAAGATCTAGCAATCAGCCCCAGCATTTT
CDR3 protein: CASSQDEGRSSNQPQHF

clone size: -
D gene: -
J gene: TRBJ2-7
V gene: TRBV7-2
CDR3 DNA: TGTGCCAGCAGCTATGGACTGTACTACGAGCAGTACTTC
CDR3 protein: CASSYGLYYEQYF

clone size: -
D gene: -
J gene: TRBJ2-1
V gene: TRBV27
CDR3 DNA: TGTGCCAGCAGTTTTCCCCCAGGGTTTCGGAACAATGAGCAGTTCTTC
CDR3 protein: CASSFPPGFRNNEQFF

clone size: -
D gene: TRBD2
J gene: TRBJ2-1
V gene: TRBV5-4
CDR3 DNA: TGTGCCAGCACACCGGGCGGGGGACCCTACAATGAGCAGTTCTTC
CDR3 protein: CASTPGGGPYNEQFF

clone size: -
D gene: -
J gene: TRBJ1-1
V gene: TRBV2
CDR3 DNA: TGTGCCAGCAAGGGGCAGGGGATGAACACTGAAGCTTTCTTT
CDR3 protein: CASKGQGMNTEAFF

clone size: -
D gene: TRBD1
J gene: TRBJ2-7
V gene: TRBV3-1/TRBV3-2
CDR3 DNA: TGTGCCAGCAGCCAAGGAGAGTATCGCCGGGACAGGGGCAAGCAGTACTTC
CDR3 protein: CASSQGEYRRDRGKQYF

clone size: -
D gene: -
J gene: TRBJ2-3
V gene: TRBV19
CDR3 DNA: TGTGCCAGTAGTATGTCTGAGTATACGCAGTATTTT
CDR3 protein: CASSMSEYTQYF

clone size: -
D gene: -
J gene: TRBJ2-2
V gene: TRBV3-1/TRBV3-2
CDR3 DNA: TGTGCCAGCAGCCAGCAAACAGGGAGAACCGGGGAGCTGTTTTTT
CDR3 protein: CASSQQTGRTGELFF

clone size: -
D gene: TRBD2
J gene: TRBJ2-7
V gene: TRBV19
CDR3 DNA: TGTGCCAGTAGCCCGGCCACCCTGCGGGGGGTCTACGAGCAGTACTTC
CDR3 protein: CASSPATLRGVYEQYF

clone size: -
D gene: -
J gene: TRBJ2-7
V gene: TRBV30
CDR3 DNA: TGTGCCTGGACTACAGGGTCGTCCTCCTACGAGCAGTACTTC
CDR3 protein: CAWTTGSSSYEQYF

clone size: few
D gene: -
J gene: TRBJ1-1
V gene: TRBV19
CDR3 DNA: TGTGCCAGTAGTTTACGAGGTCCGAACACTGAAGCTTTCTTT
CDR3 protein: CASSLRGPNTEAFF

clone size: -
D gene: -
J gene: TRBJ1-1
V gene: TRBV3-1/TRBV3-2
CDR3 DNA: TGTGCCAGCAGCCAACTAGGGAACACTGAAGCTTTCTTT
CDR3 protein: CASSQLGNTEAFF

clone size: -
D gene: -
J gene: TRBJ1-2
V gene: TRBV7-8
CDR3 DNA: TGTGCCAGCAGCCCCCAGAGGTCGTCAGGGAATGGCTACACCTTC
CDR3 protein: CASSPQRSSGNGYTF

clone size: -
D gene: -
J gene: TRBJ1-2
V gene: TRBV6-1
CDR3 DNA: TGTGCCAGCAGTGAAGCAGGACTAGCGTACGGCTACACCTTC
CDR3 protein: CASSEAGLAYGYTF

clone size: -
D gene: TRBD1
J gene: TRBJ1-2
V gene: TRBV6-5
CDR3 DNA: TGTGCCAGCAGTCGACAGGGTGAAGGCTACACCTTC
CDR3 protein: CASSRQGEGYTF

clone size: -
D gene: TRBD1
J gene: TRBJ2-3
V gene: TRBV6-5
CDR3 DNA: TGTGCCAGCAGACTGGGACAGTCAAGCACAGATACGCAGTATTTT
CDR3 protein: CASRLGQSSTDTQYF

clone size: -
D gene: TRBD1
J gene: TRBJ1-2
V gene: TRBV5-1
CDR3 DNA: TGCGCCAGCAGCTCCACAGGGGGTGGGAGCGGCTACACCTTC
CDR3 protein: CASSSTGGGSGYTF

clone size: -
D gene: -
J gene: TRBJ1-1
V gene: TRBV11-2
CDR3 DNA: TGTGCCAGCAGCCTCCAGCGGCAAGGAACTGAAGCTTTCTTT
CDR3 protein: CASSLQRQGTEAFF

clone size: once
D gene: -
J gene: TRBJ1-2
V gene: TRBV7-9
CDR3 DNA: TGTGCCAGCAGCTTAGTTTCTGGGTCAGGGGATGGCTACACCTTC
CDR3 protein: CASSLVSGSGDGYTF

clone size: once
D gene: TRBD2
J gene: TRBJ2-2
V gene: TRBV5-1
CDR3 DNA: TGCGCCAGCAGCTTGGGGCTAGCGGGACGCGGGGAGCTGTTTTTT
CDR3 protein: CASSLGLAGRGELFF

clone size: -
D gene: TRBD1
J gene: TRBJ2-3
V gene: TRBV5-1
CDR3 DNA: TGCGCCAGCAGACAGACAGGGGTTCTTTCAGATACGCAGTATTTT
CDR3 protein: CASRQTGVLSDTQYF

clone size: -
D gene: TRBD1
J gene: TRBJ2-7
V gene: TRBV6-5
CDR3 DNA: TGTGCCAGCAGGCGCGGGACAGGGTGGCGCGAGCAGTACTTC
CDR3 protein: CASRRGTGWREQYF

clone size: -
D gene: TRBD1
J gene: TRBJ1-6
V gene: TRBV5-1
CDR3 DNA: TGCGCCAGCAGCTTACCGACAGGGGTAGGGGGTTCACCCCTCCACTTT
CDR3 protein: CASSLPTGVGGSPLHF

clone size: -
D gene: TRBD1
J gene: TRBJ2-3
V gene: TRBV6-2/TRBV6-3
CDR3 DNA: TGTGCCAGCAGTTACTGGCTTCTAGCGCCGGGACAGGGGATGTCCACAGATACGCAGTATTTT
CDR3 protein: CASSYWLLAPGQGMSTDTQYF

clone size: few
D gene: TRBD1
J gene: TRBJ1-2
V gene: TRBV3-1/TRBV3-2
CDR3 DNA: TGTGCCAGCAGCCAACAGACAGGGGGAACCTATGGCTACACCTTC
CDR3 protein: CASSQQTGGTYGYTF

clone size: -
D gene: -
J gene: TRBJ1-1
V gene: TRBV5-4
CDR3 DNA: TGTGCCAGCAGAGCCCCGACAGAGGTTGAAGCTTTCTTT
CDR3 protein: CASRAPTEVEAFF

clone size: -
D gene: -
J gene: TRBJ1-5
V gene: TRBV12-3/TRBV12-4
CDR3 DNA: TGTGCCAGCAGTCCCGGTTTGCTTCAGCCCCAGCATTTT
CDR3 protein: CASSPGLLQPQHF

clone size: few
D gene: -
J gene: TRBJ2-2
V gene: TRBV29-1
CDR3 DNA: TGCAGCGTTGAGCGGATCGGGGAGCTGTTTTTT
CDR3 protein: CSVERIGELFF

clone size: -
D gene: -
J gene: TRBJ1-1
V gene: TRBV19
CDR3 DNA: TGTGCCAGTAAGGGAGCCGGAGTCCCTACGAACACTGAAGCTTTCTTT
CDR3 protein: CASKGAGVPTNTEAFF

clone size: -
D gene: -
J gene: TRBJ1-2
V gene: TRBV15
CDR3 DNA: TGTGCCACCAGCAGAGCGGTGAGGATGAACTATGGCTACACCTTC
CDR3 protein: CATSRAVRMNYGYTF